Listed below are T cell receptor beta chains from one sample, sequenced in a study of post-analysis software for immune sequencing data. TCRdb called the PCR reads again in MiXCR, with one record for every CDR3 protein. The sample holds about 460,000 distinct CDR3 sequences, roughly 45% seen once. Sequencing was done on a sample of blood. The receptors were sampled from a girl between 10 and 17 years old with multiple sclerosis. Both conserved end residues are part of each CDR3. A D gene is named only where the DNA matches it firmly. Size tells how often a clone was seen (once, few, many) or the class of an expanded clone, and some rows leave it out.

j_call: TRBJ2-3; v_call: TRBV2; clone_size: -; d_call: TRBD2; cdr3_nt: TGTGCCAGCAGTGATAATAGCGGGAGGGCCAAAGATACGCAGTATTTT; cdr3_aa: CASSDNSGRAKDTQYF
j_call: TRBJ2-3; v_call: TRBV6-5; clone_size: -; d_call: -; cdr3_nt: TGTGCCAGCAGGTGGGGGGACCGCACAGATACGCAGTATTTT; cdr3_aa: CASRWGDRTDTQYF
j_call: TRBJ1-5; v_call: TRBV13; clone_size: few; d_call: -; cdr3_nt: TGTGCCAGCAGCTTAACGGTTCATGGGACATCTCACAATCAGCCCCAGCATTTT; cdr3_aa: CASSLTVHGTSHNQPQHF
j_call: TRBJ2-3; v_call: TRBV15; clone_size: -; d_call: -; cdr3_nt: TGTGCCACCAGCAGAGATCGGGACAGCACAGATACGCAGTATTTT; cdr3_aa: CATSRDRDSTDTQYF
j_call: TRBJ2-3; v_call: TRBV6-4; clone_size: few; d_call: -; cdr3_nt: TGTGCCAGCAGTCACACGACGGGGAACACAGATGATACGCAGTATTTT; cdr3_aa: CASSHTTGNTDDTQYF
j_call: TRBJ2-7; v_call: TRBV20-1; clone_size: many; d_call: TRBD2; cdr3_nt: TGCAGTGCTCTTAGCGGGGATACCTACGAGCAGTACTTC; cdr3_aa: CSALSGDTYEQYF
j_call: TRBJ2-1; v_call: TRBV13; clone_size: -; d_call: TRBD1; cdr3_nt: TGTGCCAGCAGCTACAGGGGGGCCAACAATGAGCAGTTCTTC; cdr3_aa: CASSYRGANNEQFF
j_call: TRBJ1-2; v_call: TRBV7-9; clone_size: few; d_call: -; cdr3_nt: TGTGCCAGCAGCACCCCCCACGGGGGCACCTTC; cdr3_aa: CASSTPHGGTF
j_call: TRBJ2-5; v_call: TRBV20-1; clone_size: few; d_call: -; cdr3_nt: TGCAGTGCCCGAGAGGTCCAACTGACCCAGTACTTC; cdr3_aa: CSAREVQLTQYF
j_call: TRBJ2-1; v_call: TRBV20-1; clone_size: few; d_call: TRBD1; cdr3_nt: TGCAGTGCGGTCCGGGACAGTTCCTACAATGAGCAGTTCTTC; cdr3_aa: CSAVRDSSYNEQFF
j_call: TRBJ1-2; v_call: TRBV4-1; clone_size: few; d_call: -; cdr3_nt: TGCGCCAGCAGCCACGATCCCAGGGCTATTTTGGGGTACAACTATGGCTACACCTTC; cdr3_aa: CASSHDPRAILGYNYGYTF
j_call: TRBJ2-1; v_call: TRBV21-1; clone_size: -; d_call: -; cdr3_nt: TGTGCCAGCAGCAACGGATGGCGGGAGCAGTTCTTC; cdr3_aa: CASSNGWREQFF
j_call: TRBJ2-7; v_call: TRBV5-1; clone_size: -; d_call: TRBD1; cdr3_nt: TGCGCCAGCAGCTTGCGACAGGGTTTTTACGAGCAGTACTTC; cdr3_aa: CASSLRQGFYEQYF
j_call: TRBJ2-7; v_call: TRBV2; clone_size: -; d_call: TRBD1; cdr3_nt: TGTGCCGGCAGTGCGTCAGGGGGCTTCTACGAGCAGTACTTC; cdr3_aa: CAGSASGGFYEQYF
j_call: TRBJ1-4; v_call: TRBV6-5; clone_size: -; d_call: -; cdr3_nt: TGTGCCAGCAGACGTCACGGGACGGCGGGGGAAAAACTGTTTTTT; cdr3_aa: CASRRHGTAGEKLFF
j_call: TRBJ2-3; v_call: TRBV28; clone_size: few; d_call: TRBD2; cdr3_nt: TGTGCCAGCAGTTTGAGCGGGGTCACAGATACGCAGTATTTT; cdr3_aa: CASSLSGVTDTQYF
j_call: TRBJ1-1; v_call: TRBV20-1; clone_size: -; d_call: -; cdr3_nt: TGCAGTGCTAGAGATCCTGGACAGTCGAACATGAACACTGAAGCTTTCTTT; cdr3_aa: CSARDPGQSNMNTEAFF
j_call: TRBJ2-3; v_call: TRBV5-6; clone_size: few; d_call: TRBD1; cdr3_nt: TGTGCCAGCAGCCATACCGGGACAGGGGTAACAGATACGCAGTATTTT; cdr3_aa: CASSHTGTGVTDTQYF
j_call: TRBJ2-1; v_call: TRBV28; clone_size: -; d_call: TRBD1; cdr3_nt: TGTGCCAGCACCAAAGCCGGGACAGGGTATAATGAGCAGTTCTTC; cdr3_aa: CASTKAGTGYNEQFF
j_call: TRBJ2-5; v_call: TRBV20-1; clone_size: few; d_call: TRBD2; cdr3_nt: TGCAGTGCTGACCCACTAGCGGGAGGGGGAGAGACCCAGTACTTC; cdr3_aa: CSADPLAGGGETQYF
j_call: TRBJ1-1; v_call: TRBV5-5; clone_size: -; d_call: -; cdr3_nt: TGTGCCAGCAGCTTGCTCTCCGGGATGGGGAACACTGAAGCTTTCTTT; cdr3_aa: CASSLLSGMGNTEAFF
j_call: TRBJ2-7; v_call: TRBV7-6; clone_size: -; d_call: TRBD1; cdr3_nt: TGTGCCAGCAGCTTGGGAACGACAGGGAACTCCTGCGAGCAGTACTTC; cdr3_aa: CASSLGTTGNSCEQYF
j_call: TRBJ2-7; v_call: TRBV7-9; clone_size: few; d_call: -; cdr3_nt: TGTGCCAGCAGTCCTCATAGCGAGCAGTACTTC; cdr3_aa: CASSPHSEQYF
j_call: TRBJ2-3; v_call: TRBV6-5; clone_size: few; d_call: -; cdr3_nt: TGTGCCAGCAGTTCTTCTTCCACAGATACGCAGTATTTT; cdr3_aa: CASSSSSTDTQYF
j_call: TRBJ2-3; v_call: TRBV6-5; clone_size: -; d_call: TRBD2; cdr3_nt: TGTGCCACCCTGGGACTAGCGGCCACAGATACGCAGTATTTT; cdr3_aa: CATLGLAATDTQYF
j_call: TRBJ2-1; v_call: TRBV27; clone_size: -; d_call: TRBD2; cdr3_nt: TGTGCCAGCAGCCCAAGAGCGGGGGGAGTAGAGCAGTTCTTC; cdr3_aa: CASSPRAGGVEQFF
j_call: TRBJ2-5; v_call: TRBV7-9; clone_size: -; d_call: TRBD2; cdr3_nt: TGTGCCAGCAGCCCCCCGGGACTAGCGGGAGCTGAGACCCAGTACTTC; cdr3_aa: CASSPPGLAGAETQYF
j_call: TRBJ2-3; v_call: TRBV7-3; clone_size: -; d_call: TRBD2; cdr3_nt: TGTGCCAGCAGCCTGGGACTAGTGCATGATACGCAGTATTTT; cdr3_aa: CASSLGLVHDTQYF
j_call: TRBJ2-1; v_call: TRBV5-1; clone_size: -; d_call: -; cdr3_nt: TGCGCCAGCAGCTTGGTTCCGGGGAACAATGAGCAGTTCTTC; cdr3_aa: CASSLVPGNNEQFF
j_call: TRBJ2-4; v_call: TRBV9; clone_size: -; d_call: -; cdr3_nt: TGTGCCAGCAGCGTAGCAGCAGGACCTATAGCCAAAAACATTCAGTACTTC; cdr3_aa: CASSVAAGPIAKNIQYF
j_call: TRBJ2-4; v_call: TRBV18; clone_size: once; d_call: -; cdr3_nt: TGTGCCAGCTCACCCGCAGTTTTAGCCAAAAACATTCAGTACTTC; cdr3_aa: CASSPAVLAKNIQYF
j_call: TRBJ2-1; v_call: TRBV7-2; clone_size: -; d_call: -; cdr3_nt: TGTGCCAGCAGCCCAGCGCCGACTGTTCCCAATGAGCAGTTCTTC; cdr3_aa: CASSPAPTVPNEQFF
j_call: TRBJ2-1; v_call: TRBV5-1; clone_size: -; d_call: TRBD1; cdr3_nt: TGCGCCAGCAGCTGGGGACAGGGATACGATGAGCAGTTCTTC; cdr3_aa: CASSWGQGYDEQFF
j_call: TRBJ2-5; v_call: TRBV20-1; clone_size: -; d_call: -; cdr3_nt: TGCAGTGCTAGAGATCTAGGCAGGGTAGAGACCCAGTACTTC; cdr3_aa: CSARDLGRVETQYF
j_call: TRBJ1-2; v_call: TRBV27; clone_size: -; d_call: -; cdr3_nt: TGTGCCAGCAGTTTAAGGGCTGGCTATGGCTACACCTTC; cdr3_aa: CASSLRAGYGYTF
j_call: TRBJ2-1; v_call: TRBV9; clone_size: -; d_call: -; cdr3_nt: TGTGCCAGCAGCGTCGGAGTTGAGCGCTCCTACGAGCAGTTCTTC; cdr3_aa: CASSVGVERSYEQFF
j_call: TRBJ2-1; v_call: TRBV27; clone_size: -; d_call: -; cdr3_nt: TGTGCCAGCAGCCCGAGCGTAAGGGATGAGCAGTTCTTC; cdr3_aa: CASSPSVRDEQFF
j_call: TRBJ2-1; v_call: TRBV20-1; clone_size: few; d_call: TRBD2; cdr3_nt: TGCAGTGCTCTAGCAGTAGCGGGAGGGCCGAGAAATGAGCAGTTCTTC; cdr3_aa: CSALAVAGGPRNEQFF
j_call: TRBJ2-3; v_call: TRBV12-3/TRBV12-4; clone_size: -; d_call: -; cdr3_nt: TGTGCCAGCGGTAAACTGCGAACAGATGCGCAGTATTTT; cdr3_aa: CASGKLRTDAQYF
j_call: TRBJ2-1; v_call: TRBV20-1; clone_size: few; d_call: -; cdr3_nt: TGCAGTGCTGCAACATCAGTCAGGGAGCAGTTCTTC; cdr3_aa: CSAATSVREQFF
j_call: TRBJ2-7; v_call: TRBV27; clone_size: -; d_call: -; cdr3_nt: TGTGCCAGCAGTTTGGCCCACGGCAGGACCTACGAGCAGTACTTC; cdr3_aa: CASSLAHGRTYEQYF
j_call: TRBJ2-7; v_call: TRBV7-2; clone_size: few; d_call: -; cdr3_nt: TGTGCCAGCAGCTTAAAATTGGCCGCGGAAGCAAATGCCTACGAGCAGTACTTC; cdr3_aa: CASSLKLAAEANAYEQYF
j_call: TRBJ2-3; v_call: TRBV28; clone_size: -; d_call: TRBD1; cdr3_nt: TGTGCCAGCAGTCGCCTACAGGGGGACCCCCCCCTAGGCACAGATACGCAGTATTTT; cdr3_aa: CASSRLQGDPPLGTDTQYF
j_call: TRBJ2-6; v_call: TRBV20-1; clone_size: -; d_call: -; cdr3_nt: TGCAGTGCTACCCGGGGACCTCTTGGGGCCAACGTCCTGACTTTC; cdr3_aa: CSATRGPLGANVLTF
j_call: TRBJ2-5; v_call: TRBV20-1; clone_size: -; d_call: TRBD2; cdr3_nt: TGCAGTGCCCGACGTGGCGGGAGGGCCCCAGAGACCCAGTACTTC; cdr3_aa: CSARRGGRAPETQYF
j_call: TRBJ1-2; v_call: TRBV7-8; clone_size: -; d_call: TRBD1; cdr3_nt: TGTGCCAGCAGTCAGGATTCGGGACAGGGCAACTATGGCTACACCTTC; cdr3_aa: CASSQDSGQGNYGYTF
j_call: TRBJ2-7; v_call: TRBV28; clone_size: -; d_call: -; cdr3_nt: TGTGCCAGCAGTCCTATGCAGTGGCGGGAAGGCAGGAACGAGCAGTACTTC; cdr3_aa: CASSPMQWREGRNEQYF
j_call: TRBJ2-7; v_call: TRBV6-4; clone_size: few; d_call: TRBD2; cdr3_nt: TGTGCCAGCAGTGCTAGCGGGAGGAACTCCTACGAGCAGTACTTC; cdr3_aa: CASSASGRNSYEQYF
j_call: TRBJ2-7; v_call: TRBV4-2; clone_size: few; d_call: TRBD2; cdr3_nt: TGTGCCAGCAGCCAAGATGATAGCGGGGCCAGCTACGAGCAGTACTTC; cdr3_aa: CASSQDDSGASYEQYF
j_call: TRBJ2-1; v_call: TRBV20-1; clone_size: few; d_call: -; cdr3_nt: TGCAGTGCCGCACTAGCTACCCTCGACAATGAGCAGTTCTTC; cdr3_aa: CSAALATLDNEQFF
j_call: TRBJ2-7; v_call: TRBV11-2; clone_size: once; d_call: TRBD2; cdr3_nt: TGTGCCAGCAGCGTGACCAGCGGGAGTCGGTACGAGCAGTACTTC; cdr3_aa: CASSVTSGSRYEQYF
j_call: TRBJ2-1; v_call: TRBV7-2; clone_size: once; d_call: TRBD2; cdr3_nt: TGTGCCAGCAGCGGACCCGGGACTAGCGGGAGGAATGAGCAGTTCTTC; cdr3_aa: CASSGPGTSGRNEQFF
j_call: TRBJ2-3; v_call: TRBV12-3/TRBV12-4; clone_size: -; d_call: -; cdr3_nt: TGTGCCAGCAGTTTCCACCCCACAGATACGCAGTATTTT; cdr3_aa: CASSFHPTDTQYF
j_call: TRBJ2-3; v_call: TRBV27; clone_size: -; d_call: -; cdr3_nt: TGTGCCAGCAGTCACATAACGAAGGATACGCAGTATTTT; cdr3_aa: CASSHITKDTQYF